Sequencing of this T cell receptor beta chain was carried out in a study of CD8 T cells in Susac syndrome. Germline CDR1 DFQATT, CDR2 SNEGSKA (reference sequence). V was clipped by 0 bases and J by 4 bases, with 16 bases between them. There are 15 residues in the CDR3. A quantity of about 0.5 to 1 ug RNA underwent reverse transcription using random hexamers. Amplification of TCR beta CDR3 by immunoSEQ multiplex PCR spanned 54 Vbeta and 13 Jbeta. TCRdb passed the immunoSEQ multiplex PCR reads through MiXCR, listing each CDR3 protein once. Of a few hundred thousand distinct CDR3 sequences listed, roughly nine tenths are singletons. From blood CD8+ and CD4+ T cells, the TCR beta chain was sequenced. Multiple sclerosis controls were treatment-naive patients with stable or active relapsing-remitting disease. TEMRA cells were FACS-enriched, and CD8+ and CD4+ T cells were isolated negatively.

The origin of this receptor is a human donor with multiple sclerosis. The sample consisted of CD4+ T cells from PBMCs. The V call is TRBV20-1, the J call TRBJ2-7, with D possibly matching TRBD2 (6 bases). CDR3 in DNA: TGCAGTGCTAGAGATAGGCGGGGCGTCCCTTACGAGCAGTACTTC. It codes for CSARDRRGVPYEQYF.